These T cell receptor beta chains were read from a single sample in a study of Ad26.COV2.S vaccination and SARS-CoV-2 variants. TCRdb's table, derived via immunoSEQ multiplex PCR, lists solely in-frame clones and lacks some. The table includes some 500,000 clones, roughly 89% detected once. The material sequenced was peripheral blood, taken in a trial of Ad26.COV2.S vaccine versus placebo. These receptors were collected from a person aged 18-60 years who received the Ad26.COV2.S COVID-19 vaccine or a placebo. CDR3s include the opening cysteine and the closing phenylalanine or tryptophan. The order of the fields is CDR3 protein, V gene, J gene.

CDR3aa: CASSSDRGHSDTEAFF
v_gene: TRBV28
j_gene: TRBJ1-1

CDR3aa: CASSLGGSGELFF
v_gene: TRBV5-4
j_gene: TRBJ2-2

CDR3aa: CASTRTWVADTQYF
v_gene: TRBV9
j_gene: TRBJ2-3

CDR3aa: CASSYGNRQETQYF
v_gene: TRBV6-5
j_gene: TRBJ2-5

CDR3aa: CATSRDRGGYTF
v_gene: TRBV15
j_gene: TRBJ1-2

CDR3aa: CASSSRGDTEAFF
v_gene: TRBV18
j_gene: TRBJ1-1

CDR3aa: CARTAPGQGADIQYF
v_gene: TRBV2
j_gene: TRBJ2-4

CDR3aa: CASSFVRAYRGGKNIQYF
v_gene: TRBV27
j_gene: TRBJ2-4

CDR3aa: CASSAPGLAAYNEQFF
v_gene: TRBV9
j_gene: TRBJ2-1

CDR3aa: CSASYRGYYGYTF
v_gene: TRBV20-1
j_gene: TRBJ1-2

CDR3aa: CASLQVHNYGYTF
v_gene: TRBV6-5
j_gene: TRBJ1-2

CDR3aa: CASKLQGADTQYF
v_gene: TRBV5-1
j_gene: TRBJ2-3

CDR3aa: CASSWTRLKQFF
v_gene: TRBV6-2/TRBV6-3
j_gene: TRBJ2-1

CDR3aa: CASSYAGGLQTGELFF
v_gene: TRBV6-2/TRBV6-3
j_gene: TRBJ2-2

CDR3aa: CASTPGGGYTF
v_gene: TRBV7-9
j_gene: TRBJ1-2

CDR3aa: CASSSSVNVPDTQYF
v_gene: TRBV9
j_gene: TRBJ2-3

CDR3aa: CASSLPQPHRTDTQYF
v_gene: TRBV4-2
j_gene: TRBJ2-3

CDR3aa: CASSTSGGAGETQYF
v_gene: TRBV5-4
j_gene: TRBJ2-5

CDR3aa: CAVTLAGGTSYNEQFF
v_gene: TRBV30
j_gene: TRBJ2-1

CDR3aa: CASSFTGDGYTF
v_gene: TRBV7-8
j_gene: TRBJ1-2

CDR3aa: CAWTRDRGLGWTAANYGYTF
v_gene: TRBV30
j_gene: TRBJ1-2

CDR3aa: CASGLIFGQGVRTGELFF
v_gene: TRBV12-5
j_gene: TRBJ2-2

CDR3aa: CASSIDVAYEQYF
v_gene: TRBV19
j_gene: TRBJ2-7

CDR3aa: CASSPRLHRGDTQYF
v_gene: TRBV7-2
j_gene: TRBJ2-3

CDR3aa: CAWSVRSRAWGYTF
v_gene: TRBV30
j_gene: TRBJ1-2

CDR3aa: CASSPGWRLGTQYF
v_gene: TRBV7-2
j_gene: TRBJ2-5

CDR3aa: CASSRFLPNSPLHF
v_gene: TRBV27
j_gene: TRBJ1-6

CDR3aa: CASSVGLVGTIYF
v_gene: TRBV9
j_gene: TRBJ1-3

CDR3aa: CASSVGTGDEKLFF
v_gene: TRBV18
j_gene: TRBJ1-4

CDR3aa: CASSPPPGAYSPLHF
v_gene: TRBV7-2
j_gene: TRBJ1-6

CDR3aa: CASSPPGRPSTDTQYF
v_gene: TRBV5-1
j_gene: TRBJ2-3